This passage covers 18 T cell receptor beta chains from one sample sequenced in a study of vaccination effects on CD4 cells after COVID-19. Under the ViraFEST assay, PBMC were stimulated with viral peptide pools so that antigen-specific CD4+ T cells expanded. Sequencing was performed afterwards. Culture proceeded for approximately 10 days, and CD4+ T cells were then isolated. Participants were given two doses of BNT162b2 or mRNA-1273 vaccine. Generated by immunoSEQ multiplex PCR, the TCRdb table keeps only in-frame clones and is missing some. The profile shows 28,000 or so clones, 83% of them singletons. These receptors' targets are unknown. The sequencing here drew on CD4+ T cells from PBMCs cultured with HCoV-NL63 spike peptides, taken after COVID-19 vaccination. Source of these receptors: a human donor who received a COVID-19 vaccine. Some clones in this sample may be carry-over from other donors' samples.

This chain uses TRBV5-1 with TRBJ2-2, with 11 bases that match TRBD1. CDR1 is SGHRS and CDR2 is YFSETQ in the germline V gene. V was clipped by 4 bases and J by 4 bases; unmatched bases: 3. The CDR3 contains 15 residues. In DNA form, the CDR3 reads TGCGCCAGCAGCGGGGGACAGGGGGTCACCGGGGAGCTGTTTTTT. The encoded protein is CASSGGQGVTGELFF.

This chain uses TRBV10-3 with TRBJ1-1; no reliable D call. The germline gives CDR1 ENHRY, CDR2 SYGVKD. V gave up 7 bases and J gave up 0 bases, with 6 bases separating them. The length of the CDR3 is 12 residues. CDR3: CAIKTLNTEAFF. As DNA, the CDR3 is TGTGCCATCAAGACACTGAACACTGAAGCTTTCTTT.

This clone was seen only once. CDR3 sequence reads: CASSYAVDRANTEAFF. CDR3 DNA: TGTGCCAGCAGTTACGCTGTCGACAGGGCAAACACTGAAGCTTTCTTT. The chain uses TRBV6-5 and TRBJ1-1, with 7 nucleotides matching TRBD1. J was trimmed by 2 bases and V by 2 bases; bases with no gene match: 8. The CDR3 sequence is 16 residues long. Germline V gene data show CDR1 as MNHEY and CDR2 as SVGAGI.

The chain couples TRBV18 to TRBJ1-1, with no clear D. CDR1 and CDR2 from the germline V gene are KGHSH and LQKENI. This CDR3 region has 15 residues. Between the trimmed V and J ends, which lost 0 bases and 1 base, there was a span of 9 bases. This CDR3 is CASSPPGRTNTEAFF. Written as DNA, the CDR3 is TGTGCCAGCTCACCACCAGGGCGGACGAACACTGAAGCTTTCTTT.

The V and J genes are TRBV15 and TRBJ2-5; TRBD2 matches 8 bases. Per the germline V gene, CDR1 is LNHNV and CDR2 is YYDKDF (reference sequence). The CDR3 has 16 amino acids. The junction had 11 bases not matched to a gene; V was cut back by 3 bases and J by 5 bases. CDR3: CATSRKLAGMRETQYF. The CDR3 DNA is TGTGCCACCAGCAGGAAATTAGCGGGGATGCGGGAGACCCAGTACTTC.

This clone has a single count. The chain carries TRBV19 and TRBJ1-2; D remains ambiguous. The CDR3 consists of 14 residues. Trimming stripped 6 bases from V and 3 bases from J, with 14 bases between. Germline CDR1 LNHDA, CDR2 SQIVND (reference sequence). The CDR3 is CASRFTNTDYGYTF. The CDR3 DNA follows: TGTGCCAGTAGGTTTACCAATACCGACTATGGCTACACCTTC. The full variable domain, rest sourced from reference TRBV19 and TRBJ1-2, is DGGITQSPKYLFRKEGQNVTLSCEQNLNHDAMYWYRQDPGQGLRLIYYSQIVNDFQKGDIAEGYSVSREKKESFPLTVTSAQKNPTAFYLCASRFTNTDYGYTFGSGTRLTVV.

Only one count was recorded for this clone. Here the CDR3 reads CASGGRDYGYTF. The DNA for the CDR3 is TGTGCCAGCGGTGGGCGGGACTATGGCTACACCTTC. The V gene is TRBV28, the J gene TRBJ1-2; unclear D gene. V was cut by 8 bases and J by 3 bases, with 10 bases left in between. CDR3 length: 12 residues. Germline loops: CDR1 MDHEN, CDR2 SYDVKM.

V gene TRBV5-6 combines with J gene TRBJ2-3; D might be TRBD1 (5 bases). This CDR3 spans 14 amino acids. V gave up 1 base and J gave up 2 bases, with 8 bases separating them. From germline, CDR1 is SGHDT and CDR2 YYEEEE. CDR3 DNA: TGTGCCAGCAGCTTGATCAGGGACACAGATACGCAGTATTTT. It encodes CASSLIRDTDTQYF.

A single count supports this clone. The chain has TRBV28 and TRBJ1-6, with no clear D. Germline loops: CDR1 MDHEN, CDR2 SYDVKM. This CDR3 is built from 13 residues. The V and J ends lost 5 bases and 7 bases respectively, with 9 bases between them. CDR3 protein: CASSRRENSPLHF. The CDR3 nucleotides read TGTGCCAGCAGTAGGCGGGAGAATTCACCCCTCCACTTT.

The chain couples TRBV27 to TRBJ1-4; D perhaps matches TRBD1 (6 bases). The V gene lost 6 bases and the J gene lost 7 bases, with 18 bases spanning the gap. The CDR3 spans 15 residues. CDR1 MNHEY and CDR2 SMNVEV come from the germline V gene (reference sequence). The CDR3 is CASSQGGGYGEKLFF. CDR3 nucleotides: TGTGCCAGCAGCCAAGGGGGGGGGTACGGTGAAAAACTGTTTTTT.

The rearrangement links TRBV12-5 to TRBJ2-2; the D is unclear. There are 13 residues in the CDR3. Germline loops: CDR1 LGHNT, CDR2 FRNRAP. Trimming removed 6 bases at V and 6 bases at J, with 11 bases between. CDR3 bases: TGTGCTAGTGGCCCGACGGGTTCCGGGGAGCTGTTTTTT. Encoded protein: CASGPTGSGELFF.

This chain joins TRBV5-1 and TRBJ2-2; no clear D. CDR1 is SGHRS, CDR2 YFSETQ, per germline. This CDR3 comprises 13 residues. Trimming removed 7 bases at V and 0 bases at J, with 7 bases between. Here the CDR3 reads CASQESNTGELFF. CDR3 DNA: TGCGCCAGCCAGGAATCGAACACCGGGGAGCTGTTTTTT.

This chain joins TRBV6-5 and TRBJ2-3; D is perhaps TRBD1 (6 bases). The germline V gene has CDR1 MNHEY and CDR2 SVGAGI. The V gene lost 1 base and the J gene lost 5 bases, with 13 bases spanning the gap. CDR3 length: 15 amino acids. The CDR3 sequence: CASSYFGQQGDTQYF. The DNA for the CDR3 is TGTGCCAGCAGTTACTTTGGACAGCAGGGAGATACGCAGTATTTT.

CDR3 region: CASHMGGSTGELFF. CDR3 coding DNA: TGTGCCAGCCACATGGGAGGGTCGACCGGGGAGCTGTTTTTT. The chain couples TRBV6-5 to TRBJ2-2, with 7 nucleotides matching TRBD2. Looked up from germline, CDR1 is MNHEY and CDR2 is SVGAGI. This CDR3 has 14 amino acids. With 8 bases clipped from V and 5 bases from J, the junction kept 8 bases outside the gene matches.

The chain uses TRBV9 and TRBJ1-1, with D unclear. The V end lost 0 bases, the J end lost 5 bases, and 8 bases lay between the germline ends. Germline-derived CDR1 and CDR2 are SGDLS and YYNGEE. This CDR3 region has 13 residues. The CDR3 bases are TGTGCCAGCAGCGTAGCGGACGGAACTGAAGCTTTCTTT. Its translation is CASSVADGTEAFF. Filled out from reference TRBV9 and TRBJ1-1, the complete variable domain reads DSGVTQTPKHLITATGQRVTLRCSPRSGDLSVYWYQQSLDQGLQFLIQYYNGEERAKGNILERFSAQQFPDLHSELNLSSLELGDSALYFCASSVADGTEAFFGQGTRLTVV.

This chain connects TRBV10-3 to TRBJ1-1; weak D call: TRBD1 (6 bases). Germline V CDR1 and CDR2: ENHRY, SYGVKD. The CDR3 is 13 residues long. Trimming removed 10 bases from V and 1 base from J, with 13 bases in between. DNA for the CDR3: TGTGCCACCAAGACGACAGGGAACACTGAAGCTTTCTTT. This codes for CATKTTGNTEAFF.

The chain employs TRBV2 and TRBJ1-2; D is perhaps TRBD1 (6 bases). The germline V gene encodes CDR1 SNHLY and CDR2 FYNNEI. The length of the CDR3 is 14 residues. With 8 bases removed from V and 5 bases from J, the gap between germline ends came to 18 bases. CDR3 residues: CASAGWGAQYGYTF. For the CDR3, the DNA is TGTGCCAGCGCCGGCTGGGGGGCGCAATATGGCTACACCTTC.

V and J are TRBV21-1 and TRBJ1-1; the table's D call, TRBD1, has no DNA check behind it. TRBV21-1 counts as a pseudogene. CDR3 size: 14 residues. DNA for the CDR3: TGTGCCAGCAGCACTCAGGGGGGATACACTGAAGCTTTCTTT. Translating it yields CASSTQGGYTEAFF.